This T cell receptor beta chain originates from a study of blood T cell repertoires in COVID-19. The overall study: Both acute and convalescent COVID-19 samples were obtained from the United States, Italy and Spain.

Germline lookup yields CDR1 SGHDT and CDR2 YYEEEE. This CDR3 has 16 residues. J gave up 3 bases and V 4 bases, and 8 bases lay outside the gene matches. Original handling: Researchers report that nucleated cell counts were estimated from reference gene primer amplification. The method was immunoSEQ multiplex PCR; TCRdb's version includes in-frame clones alone and lacks a portion of them. V, J and clone size derive from that table, while D and trimming were established from the DNA sequence. The repertoire holds about 180,000 clones, with around 89% as singletons. Sample: peripheral blood. The chain links TRBV5-6 to TRBJ1-4; 8 nucleotides match TRBD1. This clonotype originated in a young man who had recovered from COVID-19. The CDR3 region is CASSEEGQGSNEKLFF. The CDR3 DNA follows: TGTGCCAGCAGCGAGGAAGGACAGGGTTCTAATGAAAAACTGTTTTTT.